This TCR beta chain appears in the sequencing data of a study of cytomegalovirus exposure and HLA in healthy donors. Primers for the PCR totalled 60 Vbeta and 13 Jbeta. Produced via immunoSEQ multiplex PCR; TCRdb's table is partial and in-frame only. The data contain about 110,000 clones, 70% to 75% of them seen just once; the ten biggest clones take up 2.8%. Germline CDR1 and CDR2: MNHNS and SASEGT. V gave up 8 bases and J gave up 5 bases, with 18 bases separating them. There are 14 residues in the CDR3. The chain uses TRBV6-1 and TRBJ2-5, with D tentatively TRBD2 (7 bases). The sample comprised PBMCs. The receptor's source is a female donor in good health and CMV-seronegative. CDR3: CASGLSGGAETQYF. CDR3 bases: TGTGCCAGCGGGCTTTCGGGGGGCGCTGAGACCCAGTACTTC.